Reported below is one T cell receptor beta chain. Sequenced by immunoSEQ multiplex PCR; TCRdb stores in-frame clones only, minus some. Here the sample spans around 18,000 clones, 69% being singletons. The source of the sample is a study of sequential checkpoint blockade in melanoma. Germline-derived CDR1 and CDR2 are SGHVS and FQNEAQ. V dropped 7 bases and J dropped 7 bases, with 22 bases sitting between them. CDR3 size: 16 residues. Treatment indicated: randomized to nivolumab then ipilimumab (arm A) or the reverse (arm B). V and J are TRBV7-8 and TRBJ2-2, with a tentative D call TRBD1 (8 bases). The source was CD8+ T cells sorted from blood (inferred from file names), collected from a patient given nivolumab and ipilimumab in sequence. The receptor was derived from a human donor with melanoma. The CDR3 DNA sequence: TGTGCCAGCAAAGACCCGGAACAGGGGGGGATCGGGGAGCTGTTTTTT. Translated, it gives CASKDPEQGGIGELFF.